The T cell receptor beta chain described here comes from a study of long-term antiretroviral therapy in people with HIV. Overall study: Collection of the earliest samples took place about a decade ahead of the 2015 immediate-ART recommendation. General study results and limits: HIV repertoires covered narrower CDR3 length ranges than controls did. With ART, diversity went up but was still lower than in transplant donor controls. Blood dating 2004 to 2017 may reflect older ART regimens.

The germline V gene has CDR1 SGHTA and CDR2 FQGNSA. The CDR3 totals 14 residues. Trimming shortened V by 1 base and J by 0 bases, and 6 bases separated the two germline ends. Turning to this clone: What it binds is unknown.

The authors ran the immunoSEQ assay, v3.0, at survey level. Profiling relied on immunoSEQ multiplex PCR, and the TCRdb table lists in-frame clones only, not all of them. The table records about 40,000 clones, around four fifths of them present only once. The rearrangement joins TRBV7-2 to TRBJ1-1; D call uncertain. This clonotype was sampled from a man between 18 and 29 years old with HIV. This specimen was unsorted PBMCs, taken 1 year after starting antiretroviral therapy. The CDR3 region is CASSLGSMNTEAFF. The CDR3 DNA is TGTGCCAGCAGCTTAGGAAGTATGAACACTGAAGCTTTCTTT.